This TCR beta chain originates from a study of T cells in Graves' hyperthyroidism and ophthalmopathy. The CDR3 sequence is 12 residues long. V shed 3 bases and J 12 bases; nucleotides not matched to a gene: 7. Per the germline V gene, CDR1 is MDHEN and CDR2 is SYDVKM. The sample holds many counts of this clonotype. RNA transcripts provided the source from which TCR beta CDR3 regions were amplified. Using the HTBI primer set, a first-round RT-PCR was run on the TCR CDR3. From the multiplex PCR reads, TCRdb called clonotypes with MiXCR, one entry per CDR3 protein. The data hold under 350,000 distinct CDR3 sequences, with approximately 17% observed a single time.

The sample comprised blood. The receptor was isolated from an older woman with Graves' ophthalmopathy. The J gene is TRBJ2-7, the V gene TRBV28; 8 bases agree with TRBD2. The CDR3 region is CASSLRSGSWYF. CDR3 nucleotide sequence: TGTGCCAGCAGTTTGAGGAGCGGGAGTTGGTACTTC.